This TCR beta chain was documented in a study of human T cells and chemical hapten exposure. The germline V gene encodes CDR1 LGHNT and CDR2 FRNRAP. The CDR3 contains 15 residues. The V and J ends lost 2 bases and 5 bases respectively, with 15 bases between them. This sample's time point: patch test 2, 6 weeks after DPC sensitization. Treatment of the sample: therapeutic diphenylcyclopropenone sensitization with weekly scalp DPC. TCRdb analysed the RACE reads with MiXCR anew, one entry per CDR3 protein. The sample has around 360,000 distinct CDR3 sequences; over 6% are singletons. This specimen consisted of whole blood, obtained in connection with sensitization to the hapten diphenylcyclopropenone (DPC). The sequence derives from a woman between 18 and 29 years old with alopecia areata. Some clones in this sample may be carry-over from other donors' samples. The chain joins TRBV12-5 to TRBJ1-1; D gene ambiguous. This chain's CDR3 is CASGLIAGPRTEAFF. In DNA form, the CDR3 reads TGTGCTAGTGGTTTGATCGCAGGCCCTCGGACTGAAGCTTTCTTT.